This passage covers 20 T cell receptor beta chains from one sample sequenced in a study of CD4 T cells in relation to SARS-CoV-2 and coronaviruses. The assay was immunoSEQ multiplex PCR, and TCRdb's table has in-frame clones only and misses some. The sample lists over 20,000 clones, about 81% occurring once. These TCRs are of unknown antigen specificity. CD4+ T cells from unexposed donors were obtained before the COVID-19 pandemic (2011-2018). The cells were cultured for under twelve days before CD4+ T cells were isolated. Input material: CD4+ T cells from PBMCs, cultured in vitro. The receptor set was obtained from a human donor in good health.

The chain carries TRBV4-3 and TRBJ2-7; 9 bases map to TRBD1. V dropped 1 base and J dropped 7; count of bases not matched to a gene: 8. The CDR3 loop spans 15 amino acids. The germline gives CDR1 LGHNA, CDR2 YSLEER. CDR3 in amino acids: CASSQGLGTGREQYF. The CDR3 DNA reads as TGCGCCAGCAGCCAAGGCCTCGGGACAGGGAGGGAGCAGTACTTC.

This chain connects TRBV12-3 or TRBV12-4 to TRBJ2-7; D is undetermined. The ends were cut back, 3 bases at V and 1 base at J, with 7 bases in the middle. The CDR3 is 13 residues long. CDR3 nucleotide sequence: TGTGCCAGCAGTTTTGGAGCTTCCTACGAGCAGTACTTC. It yields the protein CASSFGASYEQYF.

This sequence joins TRBV4-1 and TRBJ2-1; 11 bases fit TRBD2. V was clipped by 6 bases and J by 5 bases; unmatched bases: 3. Germline V gene sequence: CDR1 MGHRA, CDR2 YSYEKL. The CDR3 totals 14 residues. The CDR3 nucleotides are TGCGCCAGCAGGAGACTAGCGGGAAACAATGAGCAGTTCTTC. Protein sequence: CASRRLAGNNEQFF.

The rearrangement links TRBV5-1 to TRBJ1-1; 11 bases align to TRBD1. Trimming took 4 bases from V and 4 from J; bases not matched to a gene: 3. This CDR3 comprises 14 residues. Germline CDR1 SGHRS, CDR2 YFSETQ. The CDR3 is CASSPGQGATEAFF. CDR3 coding DNA: TGCGCCAGCAGCCCCGGACAGGGGGCCACTGAAGCTTTCTTT.

CDR3 in amino acids: CASSKAQDFTYNEQFF. CDR3 coding DNA: TGTGCCAGCAGCAAAGCGCAGGACTTTACCTACAATGAGCAGTTCTTC. The J gene is TRBJ2-1, the V gene TRBV21-1; the tabulated D call, TRBD2, remains unverified against the DNA. TRBV21-1 is flagged as a pseudogene. The CDR3 has 16 residues.

The chain employs TRBV4-2 and TRBJ2-7; D gene unclear. The V gene lost 1 base and the J gene lost 3 bases, with 13 bases spanning the gap. The CDR3 runs to 15 residues. Germline CDR1 is LGHNA and CDR2 is YNFKEQ. In nucleotides, the CDR3 is TGTGCCAGCAGCCAAGCCCCGACGGAATACTACGAGCAGTACTTC. Protein: CASSQAPTEYYEQYF.

CDR3 coding DNA: TGTGCCAGCTCACCAGGGACCATTCTAAAGGGCACTAATGAAAAACTGTTTTTT. Its protein product is CASSPGTILKGTNEKLFF. V is TRBV18 and J is TRBJ1-4; weak D call: TRBD1 (5 bases). Germline V CDR1 and CDR2: KGHSH, LQKENI. Trimming left V 2 bases short and J 2 bases short, with 18 bases between. This CDR3 is 18 amino acids long.

The genes are TRBV14 and TRBJ2-4; D is possibly TRBD1 or TRBD2 (5 bases each). Deletions cut 1 base from V and 16 bases from J, with 17 bases between. The germline V gene encodes CDR1 SGHDN and CDR2 FVKESK. This CDR3 is built from 13 residues. CDR3 protein: CASSQGLGTRTYF. The CDR3 DNA reads as TGTGCCAGCAGCCAAGGATTGGGGACGAGAACATACTTC.

This chain uses TRBV11-2 with TRBJ1-1; perhaps TRBD1 as D (5 bases). This CDR3 region has 14 residues. CDR1 and CDR2 (germline): SGHAT, FQNNGV. The V end was cut by 3 bases, the J end by 1 base, with 9 bases between. CDR3 coding DNA: TGTGCCAGCAGCTTCTCCGGGACGAACACTGAAGCTTTCTTT. It codes for CASSFSGTNTEAFF.

The chain is built from TRBV3-1 (or the pseudogene TRBV3-2) and TRBJ2-1, with a possible D match to TRBD2 (6 bases). Trimming removed 5 bases at V and 12 bases at J, with 14 bases between. This CDR3 region has 12 residues. CDR1 LGHDT and CDR2 YNNKEL come from the germline V gene (reference sequence). For the CDR3, the DNA is TGTGCCAGCAGCTTCAGGGAGGCAGGGCAGTTCTTC. Its protein product is CASSFREAGQFF.

The chain carries TRBV3-1 (or the pseudogene TRBV3-2) and TRBJ2-2, with 8 bases identical to TRBD1. J was trimmed by 3 bases and V by 5 bases; bases with no gene match: 5. The germline V gene encodes CDR1 LGHDT and CDR2 YNNKEL (reference sequence). This CDR3 spans 15 amino acids. The CDR3 region has the DNA TGTGCCAGCAGCTTTGACAGGGGACACACCGGGGAGCTGTTTTTT. The encoded protein is CASSFDRGHTGELFF.

The chain combines TRBV5-1 with TRBJ2-3; a possible D gene is TRBD2 (5 bases). The CDR3 covers 16 residues. Between the trimmed V and J ends, which lost 0 bases and 4 bases, there was a span of 15 bases. Germline V gene lookup returns CDR1 SGHRS and CDR2 YFSETQ. CDR3: CASSLEDVGVPDTQYF. The CDR3 DNA reads as TGCGCCAGCAGCTTGGAAGATGTGGGAGTCCCAGATACGCAGTATTTT. The full variable domain, completed using reference TRBV5-1 and TRBJ2-3, is KAGVTQTPRYLIKTRGQQVTLSCSPISGHRSVSWYQQTPGQGLQFLFEYFSETQRNKGNFPGRFSGRQFSNSRSEMNVSTLELGDSALYLCASSLEDVGVPDTQYFGPGTRLTVL.

The genes are TRBV28 and TRBJ2-5, with 14 bases lining up with TRBD2. The trim removed 6 bases at V and 4 bases at J, leaving 7 bases unmatched. Germline V gene lookup returns CDR1 MDHEN and CDR2 SYDVKM. This CDR3 region has 16 residues. The CDR3 loop is CASSQIGLAGGETQYF. CDR3 DNA sequence: TGTGCCAGCAGCCAAATCGGACTAGCGGGGGGAGAGACCCAGTACTTC.

This clone was picked up a small number of times. The chain carries TRBV27 and TRBJ2-2, with D hard to call. CDR1 and CDR2 (germline): MNHEY, SMNVEV (reference sequence). The V end lost 2 bases, the J end lost 7 bases, and 14 bases lay between the germline ends. The CDR3 totals 15 residues. CDR3 loop: CASSLISSRGGELFF. The CDR3 bases are TGTGCCAGCAGTTTAATTTCCTCCCGCGGCGGGGAGCTGTTTTTT.

In this sample, this clone turned up once. V gene TRBV7-9 combines with J gene TRBJ2-7; TRBD1 is a possible D gene (6 bases). V was trimmed by 1 base and J by 6 bases, leaving 16 bases between them. The CDR3 runs to 15 residues. The germline gives CDR1 SEHNR, CDR2 FQNEAQ (reference sequence). DNA for the CDR3: TGTGCCAGCAGCTTAGGGGGACCTCGAGGGGGCGAGCAGTACTTC. This codes for CASSLGGPRGGEQYF.

V is TRBV3-1 (or the pseudogene TRBV3-2) and J is TRBJ2-7, with 7 bases matching TRBD2. The CDR3 is 14 residues long. Trimming cost V 1 base and J 3 bases; bases outside gene matches: 3. The germline V gene has CDR1 LGHDT and CDR2 YNNKEL (reference sequence). The chain's CDR3 is CASSQVGGSYEQYF. The CDR3 DNA sequence: TGTGCCAGCAGCCAAGTGGGGGGGAGCTACGAGCAGTACTTC.

V is TRBV13 and J is TRBJ2-7; perhaps TRBD2 as D (5 bases). The CDR3 totals 13 residues. Trimming took 2 bases from V and 4 from J, leaving 9 bases between them. Germline loops: CDR1 PRHDT, CDR2 FYEKMQ (reference sequence). CDR3 bases: TGTGCCAGCAGCTTAAATGGACTTTACGAGCAGTACTTC. Its translation is CASSLNGLYEQYF.

This clone has a single count. The genes are TRBV4-3 and TRBJ1-2; perhaps TRBD1 as D (5 bases). V was clipped by 3 bases and J by 0 bases, with 14 bases between them. Per the germline V gene, CDR1 is LGHNA and CDR2 is YSLEER. This CDR3 contains 16 residues. The CDR3 spells CASSHSRQRTNYGYTF. CDR3 in DNA: TGCGCCAGCAGCCATTCTAGACAGCGTACTAACTATGGCTACACCTTC.

The rearrangement links TRBV4-3 to TRBJ2-7; the D is unclear. Trimming removed 0 bases from V and 2 bases from J, with 8 bases in between. The germline CDR1 and CDR2 sequences are LGHNA and YSLEER. The CDR3 has 14 residues. DNA for the CDR3: TGCGCCAGCAGCCAAGATACTGCCGCCTACGAGCAGTACTTC. Amino acids: CASSQDTAAYEQYF.

The chain has TRBV7-2 and TRBJ2-7; 9 nucleotides match TRBD1. Germline V gives CDR1 SGHTA, CDR2 FQGNSA. This CDR3 spans 17 amino acids. The V and J ends lost 5 bases and 5 bases, in that order; junction bases with no gene match: 16. The CDR3 DNA reads as TGTGCCAGCAGCCACCCCGCGACAGGGGGTCCCAATAACGAGCAGTACTTC. Translating gives CASSHPATGGPNNEQYF.